The entry below describes one T cell receptor (beta chain). Its matching antigen is unknown. These data originate in a study of T cell responses to AZD1222 COVID-19 vaccine. Whole-study findings and limits: The donor group comprised mostly white British people and more females; the analysis possibly underestimated clonal diversity. Repertoires were obtained solely post-peak T cell response. Unmutated variant regions reportedly attract nearly half of all spike-specific TCRs.

V lost 0 bases and J lost 4, with 15 bases in between. Germline lookup yields CDR1 SGHRS and CDR2 YFSETQ. The CDR3 contains 16 residues. Clones were sequenced by immunoSEQ multiplex PCR, and TCRdb holds only the in-frame ones, with some missing. The sample lists fewer than 150,000 clones, about 93% occurring once. The sequence was obtained from an adult who received the AZD1222 COVID-19 vaccine. Specimen: peripheral blood, collected 28 days after the second AZD1222 dose. The chain combines TRBV5-1 with TRBJ2-3; D remains unclear. CDR3 in DNA: TGCGCCAGCAGCTTGGACATAAGGAGTGTTTCAGATACGCAGTATTTT. Translating it yields CASSLDIRSVSDTQYF.